The 24 T cell receptor beta chains listed next were all sequenced from one sample in a study of blood T cell repertoires in COVID-19. The table came from immunoSEQ multiplex PCR; TCRdb's copy has only in-frame clones and leaves some out. The repertoire holds 65,000 to 90,000 clones, with roughly 86% as singletons. Sample: peripheral blood. The receptors stem from a man aged 55 to 70 with acute or convalescent COVID-19.

The rearrangement links TRBV18 to TRBJ1-2; 7 positions match TRBD1. There are 12 residues in the CDR3. V was pared by 6 bases and J by 7 bases, with 5 bases of the junction left unmatched. Germline CDR1 KGHSH, CDR2 LQKENI. DNA of the CDR3: TGTGCCAGCTCTACAGGGGCTGCTGGCTACACCTTC. Protein sequence: CASSTGAAGYTF.

The J gene is TRBJ2-1, the V gene TRBV27, with 11 bases fitting TRBD2. The J segment lost 9 bases and the V segment lost 7 bases, leaving 14 bases of the junction unmatched. This CDR3 spans 16 amino acids. Germline-derived CDR1 and CDR2 are MNHEY and SMNVEV (reference sequence). CDR3 nucleotides: TGTGCCAGCACCCGACTAGCGGGAAGGGGGGTGAGTGAGCAGTTCTTC. Its protein product is CASTRLAGRGVSEQFF.

This clone was seen more than once but under ten times. This chain uses TRBV4-3 with TRBJ1-2; D gene unclear. In germline, CDR1 is LGHNA, CDR2 YSLEER. The V end lost 1 base, the J end lost 3 bases, and 12 bases lay between the germline ends. CDR3 size: 15 residues. CDR3 bases: TGCGCCAGCAGCCAAGCTCAGGCACCCCACTATGGCTACACCTTC. Protein: CASSQAQAPHYGYTF.

The V and J genes are TRBV6-5 and TRBJ1-5, with D perhaps matching TRBD1 (5 bases). Deletions cut 10 bases from V and 3 bases from J, with 10 bases between. Germline CDR1 MNHEY, CDR2 SVGAGI. The CDR3 has 12 residues. This CDR3 reads CATRQYNQPQHF. CDR3 DNA: TGTGCCACCCGACAGTACAATCAGCCCCAGCATTTT.

This chain connects TRBV19 to TRBJ2-5; weak D call: TRBD1 (5 bases). V shed 5 bases and J shed 7 bases, with 17 bases lying between them. The CDR3 is 14 amino acids. Germline CDR1 is LNHDA and CDR2 is SQIVND (reference sequence). The CDR3 DNA sequence: TGTGCCAGTAGTTTGGACACGCAGACGTGGACCCAGTACTTC. Protein sequence: CASSLDTQTWTQYF.

V gene TRBV7-2 combines with J gene TRBJ1-6; D unclear. CDR3 length: 12 residues. The V end lost 4 bases, the J end lost 5 bases, and 3 bases lay between the germline ends. Germline V gives CDR1 SGHTA, CDR2 FQGNSA. In nucleotides, the CDR3 is TGTGCCAGCAGCTACAATAATTCACCCCTCCACTTT. This sequence encodes CASSYNNSPLHF.

CDR3 residues: CASSQGIAGVYEQYF. DNA for the CDR3: TGTGCCAGCAGCCAGGGGATAGCGGGAGTTTACGAGCAGTACTTC. The chain couples TRBV3-1 (or the pseudogene TRBV3-2) to TRBJ2-7, with 9 bases that match TRBD2. V gave up 3 bases and J gave up 4 bases; unmatched junction bases: 7. The CDR3 extends over 15 amino acids. Germline V gene data show CDR1 as LGHDT and CDR2 as YNNKEL (reference sequence).

A single count supports this clone. The chain employs TRBV27 and TRBJ2-1, with TRBD1 matching 7 bases. CDR3 size: 13 residues. Trimming removed 5 bases from V and 7 bases from J; junction bases left unmatched: 5. Germline V gene data show CDR1 as MNHEY and CDR2 as SMNVEV (reference sequence). CDR3 protein: CASSGQAGNEQFF. Here the CDR3 DNA reads TGTGCCAGCAGTGGACAGGCTGGGAATGAGCAGTTCTTC.

V is TRBV7-6 and J is TRBJ1-1; TRBD1 is a possible D gene (5 bases). CDR3 length: 15 amino acids. Trimming left V 1 base short and J 4 bases short, with 13 bases between. Germline values: CDR1 SGHVS, CDR2 FNYEAQ. The CDR3 here is CASSLGSGLVTEAFF. CDR3 nucleotide sequence: TGTGCCAGCAGCTTAGGTTCAGGGTTGGTCACTGAAGCTTTCTTT.

This clone turned up a few times. CDR3 in amino acids: CASSAISSYNSPLHF. DNA for the CDR3: TGTGCCAGCAGCGCAATCAGCTCCTATAATTCACCCCTCCACTTT. The genes are TRBV27 and TRBJ1-6, with D unresolved. This CDR3 has 15 amino acids. Trimming took off 6 bases at V and 0 bases at J, with 9 bases between the two ends. Looked up from germline, CDR1 is MNHEY and CDR2 is SMNVEV (reference sequence).

This clone has a handful of counts. The V gene is TRBV7-2, the J gene TRBJ2-1; 7 bases map to TRBD2. CDR3 length: 18 amino acids. Trimming removed 5 bases from V and 0 bases from J; junction bases left unmatched: 13. Germline CDR1 is SGHTA and CDR2 is FQGNSA. The CDR3 region is CASSKPGLADYSYNEQFF. The CDR3 DNA sequence: TGTGCCAGCAGCAAACCCGGGCTAGCGGACTACTCCTACAATGAGCAGTTCTTC.

The J gene is TRBJ2-6, the V gene TRBV19; TRBD1 aligns across 9 bases. Germline CDR1 LNHDA, CDR2 SQIVND (reference sequence). V gave up 9 bases and J gave up 3 bases; unmatched junction bases: 9. The CDR3 covers 16 residues. The CDR3 loop is CASRGQGAFGANVLTF. CDR3 coding DNA: TGTGCCAGCCGGGGACAGGGTGCCTTTGGGGCCAACGTCCTGACTTTC.

V gene TRBV7-2 combines with J gene TRBJ2-5; D possibly corresponds to TRBD2 (5 bases). Germline CDR1 SGHTA, CDR2 FQGNSA. The CDR3 spans 14 residues. V was cut by 1 base and J by 7 bases, with 13 bases left in between. CDR3 DNA: TGTGCCAGCAGCTTAGGTGGTAGCGATACGACCCAGTACTTC. As protein: CASSLGGSDTTQYF.

The chain combines TRBV19 with TRBJ2-7, with D perhaps TRBD2 (6 bases). The CDR3 runs 13 residues. The V gene lost 2 bases and the J gene lost 7 bases, with 12 bases spanning the gap. Germline V CDR1 and CDR2: LNHDA, SQIVND (reference sequence). The chain's CDR3 is CASSISFGREQYF. DNA of the CDR3: TGTGCCAGTAGTATATCCTTCGGGAGAGAGCAGTACTTC.

The V and J genes are TRBV13 and TRBJ1-2; no reliable D call. Trimming left V 3 bases short and J 4 bases short, with 3 bases between. The CDR3 spans 11 residues. Germline V gene data show CDR1 as PRHDT and CDR2 as FYEKMQ (reference sequence). CDR3 loop: CASSFCYGYTF. The CDR3 DNA is TGTGCCAGCAGCTTCTGCTATGGCTACACCTTC. Supplemented by reference TRBV13 and TRBJ1-2, the full variable domain reads AAGVIQSPRHLIKEKRETATLKCYPIPRHDTVYWYQQGPGQDPQFLISFYEKMQSDKGSIPDRFSAQQFSDYHSELNMSSLELGDSALYFCASSFCYGYTFGSGTRLTVV.

The gene calls are TRBV5-5 and TRBJ2-4, with 7 bases identical to TRBD1. Germline CDR1 and CDR2: SGHKS and YYEKEE (reference sequence). The V segment lost 2 bases and the J segment 6 bases; nucleotides outside the gene matches: 8. The CDR3 length is 15 residues. The CDR3 region has the DNA TGTGCCAGCAGCTTATCCGGGACAGACGGAAACATTCAGTACTTC. Its protein product is CASSLSGTDGNIQYF.

The chain combines TRBV7-9 with TRBJ2-1; 7 nucleotides line up with TRBD2. The germline gives CDR1 SEHNR, CDR2 FQNEAQ (reference sequence). The CDR3 is 14 residues long. Unmatched junction bases numbered 3, after V lost 3 bases and J lost 4 bases. The CDR3 reads CASSFQAGYNEQFF. The CDR3 DNA is TGTGCCAGCAGCTTTCAAGCGGGGTACAATGAGCAGTTCTTC.

The V call is TRBV5-4, the J call TRBJ2-1; D is perhaps TRBD2 (6 bases). The V end was cut by 7 bases, the J end by 0 bases, with 14 bases between. The CDR3 loop spans 15 amino acids. Germline CDR1 reads SGHNT; CDR2 reads YYREEE (reference sequence). CDR3 residues: CASQTDGSSYNEQFF. The CDR3 nucleotides read TGTGCCAGCCAAACAGACGGGAGCTCCTACAATGAGCAGTTCTTC.

This chain's CDR3 is CASRTDRDTEAFF. The CDR3 DNA is TGTGCCAGCAGAACAGACAGGGATACTGAAGCTTTCTTT. The V and J genes are TRBV2 and TRBJ1-1, with TRBD1 matching over 7 bases. From germline, CDR1 is SNHLY and CDR2 FYNNEI. Trimming cost V 6 bases and J 5 bases; bases outside gene matches: 6. The CDR3 totals 13 residues.

This chain joins TRBV9 and TRBJ2-7; TRBD1 is a possible D gene (6 bases). The V gene lost 1 base and the J gene lost 3 bases, with 11 bases spanning the gap. The germline CDR1 and CDR2 sequences are SGDLS and YYNGEE. The CDR3 has 14 amino acids. The CDR3 nucleotides are TGTGCCAGCAGCGTATCGGACAGTCGCTACGAGCAGTACTTC. Its protein product is CASSVSDSRYEQYF.

The chain recombines TRBV4-2 with TRBJ1-6; D may be TRBD1 (5 bases). This CDR3 is built from 15 residues. Germline lookup yields CDR1 LGHNA and CDR2 YNFKEQ. V lost 0 bases and J 7 bases, leaving 10 bases between the germline ends. The CDR3 spells CASSQEGRVNSPLHF. DNA of the CDR3: TGTGCCAGCAGCCAAGAGGGCAGGGTAAATTCACCCCTCCACTTT.

V and J are TRBV10-3 and TRBJ1-4; TRBD1 might be the D (5 bases). V was trimmed by 3 bases and J by 5 bases, leaving 13 bases between them. Germline values: CDR1 ENHRY, CDR2 SYGVKD. This CDR3 spans 15 amino acids. The CDR3 region has the DNA TGTGCCATCAGTGACATTGGGGGGTCAAATGAAAAACTGTTTTTT. Its translation is CAISDIGGSNEKLFF.

The CDR3 sequence is CASSMAWGDHSPLHF. The CDR3 region has the DNA TGTGCCAGTAGTATGGCGTGGGGGGATCATTCACCCCTCCACTTT. The chain couples TRBV19 to TRBJ1-6; TRBD1 is a possible D gene (5 bases). The CDR3 spans 15 residues. V was cut by 3 bases and J by 8 bases, with 14 bases left in between. CDR1 is LNHDA and CDR2 is SQIVND in the germline V gene (reference sequence).

V gene TRBV5-1 combines with J gene TRBJ2-7; TRBD1 is a possible D gene (6 bases). The CDR3 runs to 14 residues. V was cut by 0 bases and J by 2 bases, with 9 bases left in between. Germline loops: CDR1 SGHRS, CDR2 YFSETQ. The CDR3 coding sequence is TGCGCCAGCAGCTTGGTTACAGGGCCCTACGAGCAGTACTTC. Protein product: CASSLVTGPYEQYF.